This T cell receptor beta chain came from a study of regulatory T cells in long-lasting Graves disease. Study-wide points: Limited samples may have lowered accuracy. The TCR repertoire of persistent Graves' patients was less diverse than that of newly diagnosed ones.

Sequencing libraries for TCR beta were prepared with iRepertoire HTBI primers and Arm-PCR of CDR3 regions. TCRdb re-derived calls from the multiplex PCR reads in MiXCR, one entry per CDR3 protein. Among around 400,000 distinct CDR3 sequences listed, about 21% were seen once. This clonotype was detected ten times or more. The antigen is undetermined. Time point in this sample: persistent/refractory GD, antithyroid drugs over 5 years with positive TRAb. Construction of the TCR library relied on RNA isolated from PBMCs. The sequenced sample was peripheral blood mononuclear cells (PBMCs), obtained when the disease was refractory, from a patient treated with antithyroid drugs. This sequence originates from a female donor with Graves disease.

The CDR3 DNA sequence: TGTGCCAGCAGCCCAGGACTATTCTATGGCTACACCTTC. Residues: CASSPGLFYGYTF. J is TRBJ1-2 and V is TRBV27; D gene unclear. The germline V gene encodes CDR1 MNHEY and CDR2 SMNVEV (reference sequence). The V end lost 6 bases, the J end lost 4 bases, and 12 bases lay between the germline ends. CDR3 length equals 13 residues.